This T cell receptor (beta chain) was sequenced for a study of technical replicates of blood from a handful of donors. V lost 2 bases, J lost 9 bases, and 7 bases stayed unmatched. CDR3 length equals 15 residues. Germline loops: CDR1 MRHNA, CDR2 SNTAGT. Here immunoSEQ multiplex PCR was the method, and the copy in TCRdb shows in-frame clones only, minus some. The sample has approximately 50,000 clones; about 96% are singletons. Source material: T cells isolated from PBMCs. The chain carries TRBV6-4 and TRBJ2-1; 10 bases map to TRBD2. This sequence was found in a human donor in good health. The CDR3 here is CASSDRTAGGAEQFF. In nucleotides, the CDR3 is TGTGCCAGCAGTGACCGAACAGCGGGAGGGGCTGAGCAGTTCTTC.